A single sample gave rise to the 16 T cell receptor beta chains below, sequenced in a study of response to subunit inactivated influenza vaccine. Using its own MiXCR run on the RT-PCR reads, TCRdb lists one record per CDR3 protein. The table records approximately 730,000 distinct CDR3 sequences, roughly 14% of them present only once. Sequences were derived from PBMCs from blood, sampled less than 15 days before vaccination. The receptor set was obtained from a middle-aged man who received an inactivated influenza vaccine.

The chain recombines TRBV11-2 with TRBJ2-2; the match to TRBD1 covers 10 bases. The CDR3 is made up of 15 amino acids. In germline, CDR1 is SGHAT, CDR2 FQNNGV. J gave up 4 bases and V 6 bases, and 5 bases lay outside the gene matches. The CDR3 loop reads CASRIRDRGTGELFF. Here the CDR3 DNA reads TGTGCCAGCAGGATCAGGGACAGGGGCACCGGGGAGCTGTTTTTT.

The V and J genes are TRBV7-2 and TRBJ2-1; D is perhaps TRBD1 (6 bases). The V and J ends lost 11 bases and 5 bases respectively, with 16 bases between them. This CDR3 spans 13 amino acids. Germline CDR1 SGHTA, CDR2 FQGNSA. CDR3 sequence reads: CAVGVDRNNEQFF. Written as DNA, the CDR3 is TGTGCCGTCGGAGTGGACAGAAACAATGAGCAGTTCTTC.

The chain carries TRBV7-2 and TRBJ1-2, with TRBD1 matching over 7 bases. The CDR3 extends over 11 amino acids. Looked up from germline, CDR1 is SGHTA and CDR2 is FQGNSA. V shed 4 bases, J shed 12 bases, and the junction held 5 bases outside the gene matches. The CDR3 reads CASSSGTEHTF. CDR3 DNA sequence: TGTGCCAGCAGCTCCGGGACAGAACACACCTTC.

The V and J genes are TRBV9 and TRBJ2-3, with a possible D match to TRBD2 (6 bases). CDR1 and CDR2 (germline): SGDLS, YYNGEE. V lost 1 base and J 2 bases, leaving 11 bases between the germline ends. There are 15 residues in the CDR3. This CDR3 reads CASSVSEGFTDTQYF. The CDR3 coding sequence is TGTGCCAGCAGCGTATCGGAGGGATTCACAGATACGCAGTATTTT.

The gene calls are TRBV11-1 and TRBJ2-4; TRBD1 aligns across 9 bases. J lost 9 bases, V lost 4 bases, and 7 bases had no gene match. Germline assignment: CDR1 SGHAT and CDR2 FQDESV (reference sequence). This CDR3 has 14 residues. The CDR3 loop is CASSSPGQGAIQYF. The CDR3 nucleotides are TGTGCCAGCAGCTCCCCGGGACAGGGAGCCATTCAGTACTTC.

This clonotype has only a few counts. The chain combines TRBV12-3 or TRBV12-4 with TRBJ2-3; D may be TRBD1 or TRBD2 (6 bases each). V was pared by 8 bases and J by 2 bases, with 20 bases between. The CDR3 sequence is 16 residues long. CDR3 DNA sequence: TGTGCCAGCGCTAGAGGGGGACTCCGAAACACAGATACGCAGTATTTT. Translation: CASARGGLRNTDTQYF.

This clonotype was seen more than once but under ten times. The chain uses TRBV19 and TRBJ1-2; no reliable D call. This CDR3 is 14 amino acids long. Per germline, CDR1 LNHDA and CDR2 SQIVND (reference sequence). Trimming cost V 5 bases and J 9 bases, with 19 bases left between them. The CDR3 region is CASSFPGRLKSYTF. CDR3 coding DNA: TGTGCCAGTAGTTTCCCTGGACGGTTAAAGAGCTACACCTTC.

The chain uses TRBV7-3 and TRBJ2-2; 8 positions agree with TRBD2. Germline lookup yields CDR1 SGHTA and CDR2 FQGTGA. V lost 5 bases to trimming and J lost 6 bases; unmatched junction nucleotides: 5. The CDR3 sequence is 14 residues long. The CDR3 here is CASSDGLAAGELFF. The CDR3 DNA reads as TGTGCCAGCAGCGACGGACTAGCCGCCGGGGAGCTGTTTTTT.

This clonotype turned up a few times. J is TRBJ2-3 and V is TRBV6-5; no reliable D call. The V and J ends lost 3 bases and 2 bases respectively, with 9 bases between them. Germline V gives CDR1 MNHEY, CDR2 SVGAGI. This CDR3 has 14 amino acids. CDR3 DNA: TGTGCCAGCAGTTATCGGAGAACCACAGATACGCAGTATTTT. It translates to CASSYRRTTDTQYF.

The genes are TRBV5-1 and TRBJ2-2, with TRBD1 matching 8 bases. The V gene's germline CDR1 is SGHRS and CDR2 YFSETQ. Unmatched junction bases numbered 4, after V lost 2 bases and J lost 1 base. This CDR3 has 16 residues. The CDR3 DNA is TGCGCCAGCAGCTTAACCGGGACAGGGAACACCGGGGAGCTGTTTTTT. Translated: CASSLTGTGNTGELFF.

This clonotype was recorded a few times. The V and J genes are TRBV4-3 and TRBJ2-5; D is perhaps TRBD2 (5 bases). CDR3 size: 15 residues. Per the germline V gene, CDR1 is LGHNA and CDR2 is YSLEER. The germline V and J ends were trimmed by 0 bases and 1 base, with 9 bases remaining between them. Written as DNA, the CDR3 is TGCGCCAGCAGCCAAGAGGACTCCTCCCAAGAGACCCAGTACTTC. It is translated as CASSQEDSSQETQYF.

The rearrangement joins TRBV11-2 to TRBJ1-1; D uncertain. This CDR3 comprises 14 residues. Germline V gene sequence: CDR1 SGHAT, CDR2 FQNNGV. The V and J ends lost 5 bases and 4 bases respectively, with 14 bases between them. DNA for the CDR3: TGTGCCAGCAGCACGACTTACATGGGCACTGAAGCTTTCTTT. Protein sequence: CASSTTYMGTEAFF.

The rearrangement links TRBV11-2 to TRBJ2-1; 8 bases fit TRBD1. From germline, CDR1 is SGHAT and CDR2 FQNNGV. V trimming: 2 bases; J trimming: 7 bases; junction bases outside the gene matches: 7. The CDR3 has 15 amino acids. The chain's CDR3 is CASSLITGGRNEQFF. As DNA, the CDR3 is TGTGCCAGCAGCTTAATAACAGGGGGACGGAATGAGCAGTTCTTC. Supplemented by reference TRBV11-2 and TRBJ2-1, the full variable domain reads EAGVAQSPRYKIIEKRQSVAFWCNPISGHATLYWYQQILGQGPKLLIQFQNNGVVDDSQLPKDRFSAERLKGVDSTLKIQPAKLEDSAVYLCASSLITGGRNEQFFGPGTRLTVL.

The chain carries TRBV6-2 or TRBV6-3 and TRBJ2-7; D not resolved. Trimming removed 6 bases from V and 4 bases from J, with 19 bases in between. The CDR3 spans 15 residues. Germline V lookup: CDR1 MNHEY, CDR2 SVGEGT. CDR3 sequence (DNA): TGTGCCAGCAGCCTCCGTTTCGAGAATCCTTACGAGCAGTACTTC. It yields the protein CASSLRFENPYEQYF.

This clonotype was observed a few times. Here the CDR3 reads CASSAGVETQYF. CDR3 DNA: TGTGCCAGCAGCGCAGGGGTGGAGACCCAGTACTTC. This chain connects TRBV5-6 to TRBJ2-5, with D possibly TRBD1 on 6 matching bases. The CDR3 extends over 12 amino acids. Germline CDR1 is SGHDT and CDR2 is YYEEEE. Trimming took off 4 bases at V and 5 bases at J, with 9 bases between the two ends.

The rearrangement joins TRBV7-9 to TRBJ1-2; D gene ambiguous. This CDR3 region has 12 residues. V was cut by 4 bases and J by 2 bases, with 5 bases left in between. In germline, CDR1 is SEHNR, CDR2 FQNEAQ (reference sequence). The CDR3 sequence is CASSSINYGYTF. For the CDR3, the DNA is TGTGCCAGCAGCTCGATCAACTATGGCTACACCTTC.